This TCR beta chain was documented in a study of blood T cell repertoires in COVID-19. At the level of the study: The samples span acute and convalescent COVID-19 from the United States, Italy and Spain.

Per the study methods: Counts of nucleated cells, estimated from reference gene primer amplification, were obtained. This table comes from immunoSEQ multiplex PCR, and its TCRdb copy is limited to in-frame clones, with some not included. V, J and clone size were drawn from that table, and D and trimming were deduced from the DNA. Of roughly 120,000 clones in the sample, 79% were seen once. V was shortened by 2 bases and J by 0 bases, with 6 bases between the two germline ends. CDR1 SGHRS and CDR2 YFSETQ come from the germline V gene. The CDR3 is 14 amino acids. This clonotype was sampled from a woman aged 80 or over with acute or convalescent COVID-19. Sequencing used peripheral blood. The chain joins TRBV5-1 to TRBJ2-1; D may be TRBD2 (6 bases). CDR3 residues: CASSFGSSYNEQFF. CDR3 nucleotides: TGCGCCAGCAGCTTCGGGAGCTCCTACAATGAGCAGTTCTTC.